These T cell receptor beta chains were read from a single sample in a study of T cells after yellow fever vaccination. TCRdb analysed the 5' RACE reads with MiXCR anew, one entry per CDR3 protein. The sample yields about 310,000 distinct CDR3 sequences, 3.6% seen once. Material: PBMCs, obtained on the day of the yellow fever booster vaccination. The receptor source for this set is a man younger than 35 who received the YFV17D yellow fever vaccine. Each CDR3 is given with its conserved first and last residue. The D gene is left open where the match is weak. The size of a clone is reported for some rows only, either as once, few or many, or as a class for expanded clones.

. | TRBJ2-5 | many | TRBV2 | CASSARFQETQYF | TGTGCCAGCAGTGCTAGATTCCAAGAGACCCAGTACTTC
TRBD1 | TRBJ2-3 | many | TRBV9 | CASSVDPPQGARDTQYF | TGTGCCAGCAGCGTAGACCCGCCCCAGGGGGCTAGGGATACGCAGTATTTT
TRBD1 | TRBJ2-3 | many | TRBV29-1 | CSVHRGGYTDTQYF | TGCAGCGTCCACAGGGGTGGGTACACAGATACGCAGTATTTT
. | TRBJ2-5 | many | TRBV29-1 | CSVEETAEETQYF | TGCAGCGTTGAAGAGACAGCCGAAGAGACCCAGTACTTC
. | TRBJ1-1 | few | TRBV7-2 | CASSARRLVEAFF | TGTGCCAGCAGCGCCCGTCGCCTCGTTGAAGCTTTCTTT
. | TRBJ2-2 | many | TRBV24-1 | CATSDGGRPGELFF | TGTGCCACCAGTGATGGCGGAAGACCCGGGGAGCTGTTTTTT
. | TRBJ2-3 | . | TRBV7-2 | CASSLYSSPGEQYF | TGTGCCAGCAGCTTATACTCCAGCCCGGGGGAGCAGTATTTT
. | TRBJ1-2 | . | TRBV19 | CASSIQGVDYGYTF | TGTGCCAGTAGTATCCAGGGCGTAGACTATGGCTACACCTTC
TRBD1 | TRBJ1-2 | many | TRBV2 | CASSGGDRARGYTF | TGTGCCAGCAGTGGGGGGGACAGGGCTAGAGGCTACACCTTC
. | TRBJ2-2 | many | TRBV5-1 | CASSNVGGGTGELFF | TGCGCCAGCAGCAACGTAGGTGGAGGGACCGGGGAGCTGTTTTTT
TRBD2 | TRBJ2-3 | many | TRBV11-2 | CASRQKRGATDTQYF | TGTGCCAGCAGGCAAAAGCGGGGGGCCACAGATACGCAGTATTTT
TRBD2 | TRBJ2-1 | few | TRBV2 | CASIFRGGADEQFF | TGTGCCAGCATTTTCCGCGGGGGGGCAGATGAGCAGTTCTTC
. | TRBJ1-1 | . | TRBV19 | CASSPIPPTEAFF | TGTGCCAGTAGTCCCATCCCACCTACTGAAGCTTTCTTT
. | TRBJ2-1 | . | TRBV21-1 | CASSTGTGQNNEQFF | TGTGCCAGCAGCACCGGGACAGGGCAGAACAATGAGCAGTTCTTC
. | TRBJ1-1 | . | TRBV5-1 | CASSVESNTEAFF | TGCGCCAGCAGCGTCGAATCGAACACTGAAGCTTTCTTT
. | TRBJ2-1 | . | TRBV5-1 | CASSLAISSYNEQFF | TGCGCCAGCAGCTTGGCTATCAGCTCCTACAATGAGCAGTTCTTC
. | TRBJ1-2 | few | TRBV20-1 | CSARDLQGTGIGYTF | TGCAGTGCTAGAGATCTACAGGGTACAGGGATAGGCTACACCTTC
TRBD1 | TRBJ2-1 | few | TRBV5-1 | CASSADREAEQFF | TGCGCCAGCAGCGCAGACAGGGAAGCTGAGCAGTTCTTC
TRBD1 | TRBJ2-7 | few | TRBV5-1 | CASSVTGNEQYF | TGCGCCAGCAGCGTGACAGGGAACGAGCAGTACTTC
. | TRBJ1-6 | few | TRBV7-9 | CASSPSGANSPLHF | TGTGCCAGCAGCCCTAGTGGGGCCAACTCACCCCTCCACTTT
. | TRBJ2-7 | many | TRBV7-2 | CASSLEAGSKAEQYF | TGTGCCAGCAGCTTAGAGGCAGGGTCAAAGGCCGAGCAGTACTTC
. | TRBJ2-3 | few | TRBV11-3 | CASSLDPGQTQYF | TGTGCCAGCAGCTTAGATCCTGGCCAGACGCAGTATTTT